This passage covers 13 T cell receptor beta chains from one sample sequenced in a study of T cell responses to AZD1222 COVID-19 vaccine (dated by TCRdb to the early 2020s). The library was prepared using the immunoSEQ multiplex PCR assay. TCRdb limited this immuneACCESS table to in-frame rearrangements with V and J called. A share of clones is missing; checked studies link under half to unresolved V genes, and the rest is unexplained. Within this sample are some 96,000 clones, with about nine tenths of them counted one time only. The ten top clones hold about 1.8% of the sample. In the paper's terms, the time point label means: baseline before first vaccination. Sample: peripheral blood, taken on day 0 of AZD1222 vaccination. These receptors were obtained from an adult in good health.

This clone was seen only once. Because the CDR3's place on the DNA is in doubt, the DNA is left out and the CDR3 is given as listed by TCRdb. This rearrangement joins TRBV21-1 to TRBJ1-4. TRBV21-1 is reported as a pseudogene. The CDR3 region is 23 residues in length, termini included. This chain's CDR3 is CASSKVGVEVAVGVGATNEKLFF.

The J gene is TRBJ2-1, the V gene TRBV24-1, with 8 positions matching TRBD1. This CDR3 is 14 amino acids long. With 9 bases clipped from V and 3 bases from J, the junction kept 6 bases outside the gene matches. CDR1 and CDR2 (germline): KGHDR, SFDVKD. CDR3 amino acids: CATRSDRDYNEQFF. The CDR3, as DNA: TGTGCCACCCGCTCGGACAGGGACTACAATGAGCAGTTCTTC.

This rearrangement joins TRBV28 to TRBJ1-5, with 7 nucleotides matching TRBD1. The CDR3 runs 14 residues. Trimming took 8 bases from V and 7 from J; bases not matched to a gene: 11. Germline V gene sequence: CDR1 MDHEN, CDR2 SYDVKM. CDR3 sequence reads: CASRTGVSEQPQHF. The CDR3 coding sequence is TGTGCCAGCCGTACAGGGGTTTCGGAGCAGCCCCAGCATTTT.

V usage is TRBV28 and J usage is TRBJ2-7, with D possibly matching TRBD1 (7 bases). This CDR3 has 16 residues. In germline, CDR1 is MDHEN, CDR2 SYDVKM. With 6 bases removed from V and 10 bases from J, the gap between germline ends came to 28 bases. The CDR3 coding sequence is TGTGCCAGCAGCCTAGCCTCGACAGGGAGGTCGTCTATTCAGTACTTC. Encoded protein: CASSLASTGRSSIQYF. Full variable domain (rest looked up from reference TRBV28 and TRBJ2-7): DVKVTQSSRYLVKRTGEKVFLECVQDMDHENMFWYRQDPGLGLRLIYFSYDVKMKEKGDIPEGYSVSREKKERFSLILESASTNQTSMYLCASSLASTGRSSIQYFGPGTRLTVT.

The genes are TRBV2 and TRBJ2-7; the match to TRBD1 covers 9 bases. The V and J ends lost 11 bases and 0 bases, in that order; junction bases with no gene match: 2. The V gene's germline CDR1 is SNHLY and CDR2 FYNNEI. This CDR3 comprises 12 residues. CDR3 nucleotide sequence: TGTGCCTCGGGACAGGGCTCCTACGAGCAGTACTTC. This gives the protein CASGQGSYEQYF.

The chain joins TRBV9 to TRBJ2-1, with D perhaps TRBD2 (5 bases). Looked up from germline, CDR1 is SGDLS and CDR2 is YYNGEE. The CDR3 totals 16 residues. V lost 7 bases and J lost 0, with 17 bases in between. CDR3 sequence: CASGSRLGSSYNEQFF. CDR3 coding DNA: TGTGCCAGCGGCTCCCGGCTAGGGAGCTCCTACAATGAGCAGTTCTTC.

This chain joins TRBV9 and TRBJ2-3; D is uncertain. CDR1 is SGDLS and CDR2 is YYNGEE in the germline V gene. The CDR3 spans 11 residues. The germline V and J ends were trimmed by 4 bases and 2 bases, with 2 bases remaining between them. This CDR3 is CASSSTDTQYF. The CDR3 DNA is TGTGCCAGCAGCTCCACAGATACGCAGTATTTT.

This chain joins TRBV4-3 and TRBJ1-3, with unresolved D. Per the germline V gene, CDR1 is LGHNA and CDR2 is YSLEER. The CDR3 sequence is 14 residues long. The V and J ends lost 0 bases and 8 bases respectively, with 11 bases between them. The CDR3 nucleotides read TGCGCCAGCAGCCAAGAAGAACACACGGACACCATATATTTT. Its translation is CASSQEEHTDTIYF.

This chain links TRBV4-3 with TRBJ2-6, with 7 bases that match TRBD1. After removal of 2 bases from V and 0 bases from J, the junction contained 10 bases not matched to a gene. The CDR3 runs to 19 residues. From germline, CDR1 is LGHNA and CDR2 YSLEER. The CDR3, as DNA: TGCGCCAGCAGCCAATCAAACAGGGGAAAGCTCTCTGGGGCCAACGTCCTGACTTTC. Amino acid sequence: CASSQSNRGKLSGANVLTF.

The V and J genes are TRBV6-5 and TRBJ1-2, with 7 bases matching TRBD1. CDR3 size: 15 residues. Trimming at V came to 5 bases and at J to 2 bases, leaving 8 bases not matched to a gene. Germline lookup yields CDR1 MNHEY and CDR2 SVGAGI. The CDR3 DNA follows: TGTGCCAGCAGTCCGCGGGACAGTGGAAACTATGGCTACACCTTC. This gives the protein CASSPRDSGNYGYTF.

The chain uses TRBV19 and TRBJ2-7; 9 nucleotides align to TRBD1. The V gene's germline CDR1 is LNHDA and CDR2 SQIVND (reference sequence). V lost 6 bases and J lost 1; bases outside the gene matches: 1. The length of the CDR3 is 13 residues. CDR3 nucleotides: TGTGCCAGTAGGGGGACAGGGTCCTACGAGCAGTACTTC. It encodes CASRGTGSYEQYF.

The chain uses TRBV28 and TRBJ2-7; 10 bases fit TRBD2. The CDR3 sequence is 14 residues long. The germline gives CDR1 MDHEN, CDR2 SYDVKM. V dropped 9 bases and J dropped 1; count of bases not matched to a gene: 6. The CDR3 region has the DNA TGTGCCAGTCTTAGCGGGAGGCCGTCCTACGAGCAGTACTTC. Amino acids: CASLSGRPSYEQYF.

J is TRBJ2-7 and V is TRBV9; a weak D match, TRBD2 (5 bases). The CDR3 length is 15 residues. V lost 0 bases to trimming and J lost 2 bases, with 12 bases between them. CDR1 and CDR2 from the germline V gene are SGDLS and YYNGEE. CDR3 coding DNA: TGTGCCAGCAGCGTAGATCGGGGTTCCACCTACGAGCAGTACTTC. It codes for CASSVDRGSTYEQYF.